This T cell receptor (beta chain) was obtained from a study of blood T cell repertoires in COVID-19. Study-wide background: Sites in the United States, Italy and Spain provided acute and convalescent COVID-19 samples. Sources were T cells, B-cell-depleted T cells, or PBMCs; the material itself was cDNA or gDNA.

As processed by the authors: How many nucleated cells were present was estimated from reference gene primer amplification. Sequencing was performed with immunoSEQ multiplex PCR; in TCRdb, only in-frame clones are kept and a portion is missing. D and trimming were read from the DNA, whereas the V and J calls and clone size are those reported in that table. The sample consists of 380,000 or so clones, about 90% of them appearing once. V was pared by 1 base and J by 8 bases, with 16 bases of the junction left unmatched. This CDR3 contains 18 residues. Germline CDR1 reads MDHEN; CDR2 reads SYDVKM. This chain joins TRBV28 and TRBJ1-2, with 10 bases matching TRBD1. This receptor was taken from a middle-aged man with acute or convalescent COVID-19. What was sequenced was peripheral blood. The DNA for the CDR3 is TGTGCCAGCAGTTTATTGGCGAGGACTGGACAGGGGGTGAGGGGCTACACCTTC. It specifies CASSLLARTGQGVRGYTF.